This T cell receptor (beta chain) was sequenced in a study of blood T cell repertoires in COVID-19. Study-wide background: Nucleic acid was either cDNA or gDNA, and it came from T cells, B-cell-depleted T cells, or PBMCs.

Methods used by the authors: Estimation of nucleated cell counts was performed using reference gene primer amplification. Sequenced by immunoSEQ multiplex PCR; TCRdb stores in-frame clones only, minus some. That table gives V, J and clone size, and the DNA gave D and trimming. The profile shows 180,000 or so clones, about 80% of them singletons. This CDR3 spans 15 amino acids. The germline gives CDR1 LGHDT, CDR2 YNNKEL (reference sequence). Trimming took 8 bases from V and 3 from J, leaving 17 bases between them. The clonotype was recovered from a man in his fifties who had recovered from COVID-19. The sample taken for sequencing was PBMCs or T cells enriched from blood (not recorded which). J is TRBJ2-1 and V is TRBV3-1 (or the pseudogene TRBV3-2), with D perhaps TRBD2 (5 bases). CDR3 coding DNA: TGTGCCAGCGCGGGTCCAGCTTCCTTCTACAATGAGCAGTTCTTC. Its translation is CASAGPASFYNEQFF.